These T cell receptor beta chains were read from a single sample in a study of blood T cell repertoires in COVID-19. Assay: immunoSEQ multiplex PCR; the TCRdb copy retains only in-frame clones and omits some. The table lists about 270,000 clones, roughly 83% of them singletons. Source material: peripheral blood. The receptors here all came from a human donor with COVID-19, enrolled during active disease. The donor label of this sample is uncertain. Both conserved end residues are part of each CDR3. The D gene is left open where the match is weak. The size field is filled for only some rows; it gives once, few, many or a size class.

clone_size,v_call,j_call,d_call,cdr3_nt,cdr3_aa
NA,TRBV3-1/TRBV3-2,TRBJ2-7,NA,TGTGCCAGCAGCATGCAGCAGGCCGAGCCCTACGAGCAGTACTTC,CASSMQQAEPYEQYF
NA,TRBV7-2,TRBJ1-2,NA,TGTGCCAGCAGCCTACCCCCGGCGGGGCTTAATGGCTACACCTTC,CASSLPPAGLNGYTF
NA,TRBV7-2,TRBJ2-7,NA,TGTGCCAGCAGCTTAGGACAGGTTCCTACCTACGAGCAGTACTTC,CASSLGQVPTYEQYF
NA,TRBV30,TRBJ1-3,NA,TGTGCCTGGAGTGCAAGGAGGGGACTTGGAAACACCATATATTTT,CAWSARRGLGNTIYF
NA,TRBV15,TRBJ2-7,TRBD1,TGTGCCACTAGACAGGGGGCGAACACCTACGAGCAGTACTTC,CATRQGANTYEQYF
NA,TRBV27,TRBJ1-6,NA,TGTGCCAGCAGTTTAGGGGGGGGCGCTTCACCCCTCCACTTT,CASSLGGGASPLHF
NA,TRBV6-5,TRBJ2-7,NA,TGTGCCAGCAGAAGACAGGTTACCCTCGCCTACGAGCAGTACTTC,CASRRQVTLAYEQYF
NA,TRBV27,TRBJ2-6,NA,TGTGCCAGCAGTTTCGAGAGCTCTGGGGCCAACGTCCTGACTTTC,CASSFESSGANVLTF
NA,TRBV7-9,TRBJ1-1,TRBD1,TGTGCCAGCAGCTCCGGGACAGGGAGGAACACTGAAGCTTTCTTT,CASSSGTGRNTEAFF
NA,TRBV19,TRBJ1-1,NA,TGTGCCAGTAGTATAAGGGCAGGGGAAGCTTTCTTT,CASSIRAGEAFF
NA,TRBV28,TRBJ2-5,TRBD2,TGTGCCAGCAGTCCCCGGGCGGGAGCGAGACATAAAGAGACCCAGTACTTC,CASSPRAGARHKETQYF
NA,TRBV5-1,TRBJ2-7,NA,TGCGCCAGCGGGCTTGACCTACCCTACGAGCAGTACTTC,CASGLDLPYEQYF
NA,TRBV10-3,TRBJ1-5,TRBD1,TGTGCCATCAGTGTCGGGACAGGGGATCAGCCCCAGCATTTT,CAISVGTGDQPQHF
NA,TRBV7-3,TRBJ2-2,TRBD1,TGTGCCAGCAGCTTAGGGGGACAGCTTTCGAACACCGGGGAGCTGTTTTTT,CASSLGGQLSNTGELFF
many,TRBV7-3,TRBJ2-3,TRBD2,TGTGCCAGCAGCTTAAGGGCTAGCGGGGAGGGGGCAGATACGCAGTATTTT,CASSLRASGEGADTQYF
NA,TRBV5-8,TRBJ1-2,NA,TGTGCCAGCAGAACAGGGACTAACTATGGCTACACCTTC,CASRTGTNYGYTF
NA,TRBV30,TRBJ1-1,NA,TGTGCCAGATCGGGACTAGTGAACACTGAAGCTTTCTTT,CARSGLVNTEAFF
NA,TRBV29-1,TRBJ2-1,NA,TGCAGCGTTGATCCCGACTTGATAGGTGAGCAGTTCTTC,CSVDPDLIGEQFF
NA,TRBV5-4,TRBJ2-5,NA,TGTGCCAGCAGCCCCAGACTCAGCCGCCAAGAGACCCAGTACTTC,CASSPRLSRQETQYF
NA,TRBV18,TRBJ2-5,NA,TGTGCCAGCTCACGGGACTTCGGAGGGGAGACCCAGTACTTC,CASSRDFGGETQYF
few,TRBV9,TRBJ1-2,TRBD1,TGTGCCAGCAGCCCCTCCCCCGACAGGGCACTCTATGGCTACACCTTC,CASSPSPDRALYGYTF
NA,TRBV7-2,TRBJ1-3,TRBD1,TGTGCCAGCAGCTCAGGGACAGGCTCTGGAAACACCATATATTTT,CASSSGTGSGNTIYF